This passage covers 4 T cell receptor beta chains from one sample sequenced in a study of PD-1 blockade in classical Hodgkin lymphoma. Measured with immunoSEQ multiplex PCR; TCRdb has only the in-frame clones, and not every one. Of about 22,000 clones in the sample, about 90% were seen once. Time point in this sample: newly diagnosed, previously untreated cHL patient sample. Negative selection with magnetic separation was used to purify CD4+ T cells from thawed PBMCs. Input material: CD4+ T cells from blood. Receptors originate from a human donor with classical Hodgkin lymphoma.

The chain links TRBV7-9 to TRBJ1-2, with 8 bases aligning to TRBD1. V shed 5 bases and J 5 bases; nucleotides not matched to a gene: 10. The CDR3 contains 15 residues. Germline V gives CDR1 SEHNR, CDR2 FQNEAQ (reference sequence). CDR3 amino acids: CASSPRAGGRYGYTF. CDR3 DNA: TGTGCCAGCAGCCCTCGGGCAGGGGGCCGGTATGGCTACACCTTC.

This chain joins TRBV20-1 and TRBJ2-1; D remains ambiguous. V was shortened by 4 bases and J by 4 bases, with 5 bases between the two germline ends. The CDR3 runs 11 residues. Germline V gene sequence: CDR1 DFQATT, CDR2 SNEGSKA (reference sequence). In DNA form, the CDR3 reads TGCAGTGCTAAGAAATACAATGAGCAGTTCTTC. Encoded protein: CSAKKYNEQFF.

In DNA form, the CDR3 reads TGTGCCAGCAGCTTCGGGACAGGGACCGGGGAGCTGTTTTTT. Protein sequence: CASSFGTGTGELFF. The rearrangement joins TRBV7-3 to TRBJ2-2; TRBD1 aligns across 9 bases. CDR1 is SGHTA, CDR2 FQGTGA, per germline. The junction had 1 base not matched to a gene; V was cut back by 3 bases and J by 5 bases. This CDR3 is 14 amino acids long. Full variable domain (rest looked up from reference TRBV7-3 and TRBJ2-2): GAGVSQTPSNKVTEKGKYVELRCDPISGHTALYWYRQSLGQGPEFLIYFQGTGAADDSGLPNDRFFAVRPEGSVSTLKIQRTERGDSAVYLCASSFGTGTGELFFGEGSRLTVL.

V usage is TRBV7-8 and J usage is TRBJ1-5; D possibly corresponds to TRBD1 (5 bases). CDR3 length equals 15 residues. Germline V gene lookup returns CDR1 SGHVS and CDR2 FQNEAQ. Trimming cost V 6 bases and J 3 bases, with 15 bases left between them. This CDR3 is CASSPIGGINQPQHF. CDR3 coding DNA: TGTGCCAGCAGTCCCATCGGGGGGATCAATCAGCCCCAGCATTTT.